Sequencing of this TCR beta chain was carried out in a study of beta chain features in type 1 diabetes. Since all of the isolated RNA was reverse transcribed, expressed TCRB transcripts were what got sequenced. This table comes from immunoSEQ multiplex PCR, and its TCRdb copy is limited to in-frame clones, with some not included. The sample has fewer than 300,000 clones; roughly a tenth are singletons. Study conclusions and caveats: A pattern of fewer insertions and more deletions at VDJ junctions was seen in type 1 diabetes patients. People with Type 1 diabetes carried modestly yet significantly shorter TCRB CDR3s in all four CD4+ subsets. Patients' naive, central memory and regulatory TCRB repertoires appeared more alike than those of healthy donors. These data did not resolve whether HLA type affects TCRB rearrangement.

The authors took one heparinised blood draw, averaging approximately 120 mL, from each donor. This CDR3 spans 11 amino acids. V shed 3 bases and J shed 6 bases, with 5 bases lying between them. The germline V gene encodes CDR1 SNHLY and CDR2 FYNNEI. Only a few counts were recorded for this clone. Its antigen remains unidentified. This chain connects TRBV2 to TRBJ2-5, with unresolved D. This clonotype was obtained from a man between 25 and 39 years old with type 1 diabetes. Sequencing used naive CD4+ T cells from blood. CDR3 residues: CASSDQKTQYF. The CDR3, as DNA: TGTGCCAGCAGTGACCAGAAGACCCAGTACTTC.